This entry lists 9 T cell receptor beta chains sequenced from one sample in a study of vaccination and CD4 T cells after COVID-19. The antigens of these receptors remain unknown. Sequencing of the DNA from cultured CD4+ T cells was carried out with the Oncomine TCR Beta short-read assay. TCRdb re-analysed the PCR reads in MiXCR, keeping a single row per CDR3 protein. Here the sample spans about 11,000 distinct CDR3 sequences, 70% being singletons. As to treatment: approximately 11-day PBMC culture with coronavirus spike peptide pools or control peptides (ViraFEST assay). Material: CD4+ T cells from blood, cultured in vitro. The receptors stem from a human donor who had recovered from COVID-19.

Within the sample, this clonotype is large (0.1 to 1%). V is TRBV6-2 or TRBV6-3 and J is TRBJ2-7, with 8 nucleotides matching TRBD2. This CDR3 is 16 amino acids long. The ends lost 4 bases at V and 3 bases at J; junction bases unmatched: 11. Germline-derived CDR1 and CDR2 are MNHEY and SVGEGT. The CDR3 loop reads CASSSSLAARFYEQYF. The CDR3 DNA follows: TGTGCCAGCAGTTCATCACTAGCGGCACGATTCTACGAGCAGTACTTC.

V gene TRBV10-1 combines with J gene TRBJ1-5; D is possibly TRBD1 (5 bases). Trimming removed 7 bases at V and 2 bases at J, with 9 bases between. This CDR3 spans 13 amino acids. The germline CDR1 and CDR2 sequences are WNHNN and SYGVQD (reference sequence). The chain's CDR3 is CASTNRRNQPQHF. The CDR3 DNA reads as TGCGCCAGCACGAACAGGCGCAATCAGCCCCAGCATTTT.

The chain recombines TRBV7-8 with TRBJ1-5; D remains unclear. CDR1 is SGHVS and CDR2 is FQNEAQ in the germline V gene. Trimming left V 0 bases short and J 7 bases short, with 4 bases between. The CDR3 has 12 residues. The CDR3 loop is CASSLAEQPQHF. CDR3 in DNA: TGTGCCAGCAGCTTAGCCGAGCAGCCCCAGCATTTT.

This chain links TRBV6-1 with TRBJ1-2, with 8 nucleotides matching TRBD1. J lost 5 bases, V lost 8 bases, and 7 bases had no gene match. The CDR3 has 13 residues. Germline CDR1 and CDR2: MNHNS and SASEGT. CDR3 sequence (DNA): TGTGCCAGCCGGGCAACAGGGGGTTATGGCTACACCTTC. Its protein is CASRATGGYGYTF.

This rearrangement joins TRBV10-3 to TRBJ1-5; 8 bases line up with TRBD1. With 0 bases clipped from V and 7 bases from J, the junction kept 14 bases outside the gene matches. This CDR3 is 18 amino acids long. Germline V gene data show CDR1 as ENHRY and CDR2 as SYGVKD. Here the CDR3 DNA reads TGTGCCATCAGTGAGTCCTCCTTGGACAGGGACCGTCGGCAGCCCCAGCATTTT. Translation: CAISESSLDRDRRQPQHF.

With respect to this clonotype: This CDR3 is missing its conserved last phenylalanine or tryptophan, likely due to a read error. The gene calls are TRBV20-1 and TRBJ1-2, with TRBD1 matching over 7 bases. The germline V gene encodes CDR1 DFQATT and CDR2 SNEGSKA (reference sequence). V lost 6 bases, J lost 3 bases, and 4 bases stayed unmatched. The CDR3 is 12 residues long. The CDR3 spells CSARQGDYGYTL. The DNA for the CDR3 is TGCAGTGCCAGGCAGGGGGACTATGGCTACACCCTC.

The CDR3 protein is CASSDSLNYGYTF. DNA of the CDR3: TGTGCCAGCAGTGATAGTCTAAACTATGGCTACACCTTC. The V gene is TRBV2, the J gene TRBJ1-2; the D is unclear. The germline V gene encodes CDR1 SNHLY and CDR2 FYNNEI. V was shortened by 3 bases and J by 2 bases, with 7 bases between the two germline ends. This CDR3 spans 13 amino acids.

J is TRBJ1-2 and V is TRBV5-4; TRBD1 might be the D (5 bases). Germline V gene sequence: CDR1 SGHNT, CDR2 YYREEE (reference sequence). This CDR3 is 15 amino acids long. V lost 4 bases, J lost 4 bases, and 17 bases lay in between. The CDR3 loop is CASSTLQGGGYGYTF. The CDR3 coding sequence is TGTGCCAGCAGCACCCTCCAGGGAGGCGGCTATGGCTACACCTTC.

The rearrangement joins TRBV27 to TRBJ2-5; TRBD1 matches 9 bases. The CDR3 contains 15 residues. Germline CDR1 MNHEY, CDR2 SMNVEV (reference sequence). V gave up 2 bases and J gave up 5 bases; unmatched junction bases: 6. The CDR3 loop is CASSLVGQGGETQYF. The DNA of the CDR3 is TGTGCCAGCAGTTTAGTGGGACAGGGCGGGGAGACCCAGTACTTC.